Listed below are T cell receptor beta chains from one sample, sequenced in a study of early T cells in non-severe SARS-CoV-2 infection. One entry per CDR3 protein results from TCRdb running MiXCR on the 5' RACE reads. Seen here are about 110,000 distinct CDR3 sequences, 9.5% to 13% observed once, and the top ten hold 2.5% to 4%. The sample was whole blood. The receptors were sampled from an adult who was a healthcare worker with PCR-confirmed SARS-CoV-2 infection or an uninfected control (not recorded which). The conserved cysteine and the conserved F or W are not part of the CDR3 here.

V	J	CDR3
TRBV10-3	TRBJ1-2	AITGTGVNYGYT
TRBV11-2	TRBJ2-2	ASSLDPGGRTGELF
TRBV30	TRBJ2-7	ARKGASYEQY
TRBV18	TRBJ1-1	ASSRLTGNTEAF
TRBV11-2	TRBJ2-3	ASSFGGGTDTQY
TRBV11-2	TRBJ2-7	ASSSRTENSYEQY
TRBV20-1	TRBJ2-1	SASAPSGRVSYNEQF
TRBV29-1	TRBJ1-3	SVDGQRSGNTIY
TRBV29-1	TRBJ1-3	SALTGLSGNTIY
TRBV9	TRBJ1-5	ASSVFWPPNQPQH
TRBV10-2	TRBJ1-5	ASRQLLNQPQH
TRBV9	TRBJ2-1	ASSVSPQVSGGAGEQF
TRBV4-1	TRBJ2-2	ASSQGPSKVGELF
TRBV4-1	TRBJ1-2	ASSQVVAGEGYT
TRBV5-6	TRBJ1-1	ASRRQGRMNTEAF
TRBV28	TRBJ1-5	ASSFEGMVSQPQH
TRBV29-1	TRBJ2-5	SVSRNQETQY
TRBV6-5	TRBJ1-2	ASTPTGNYGYT
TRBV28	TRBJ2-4	ASSLGPSKNIQY
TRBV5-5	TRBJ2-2	ASSLGDSFTGELF
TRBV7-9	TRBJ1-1	ASSTRQSSRNTEAF
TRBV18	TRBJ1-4	ASSRANEKLF
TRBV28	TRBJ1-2	VSRRGGVYGYT
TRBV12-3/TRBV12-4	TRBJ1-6	ASSPGGASSVSPLH
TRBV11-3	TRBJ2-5	ASSLGALQETQY
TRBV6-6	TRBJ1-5	ASTLWTSNQPQH
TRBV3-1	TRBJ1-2	ASSQAGGNYGYT
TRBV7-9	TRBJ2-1	ASSLPLAGGQRTYNEQF
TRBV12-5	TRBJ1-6	ASGLRTGRGSPLH
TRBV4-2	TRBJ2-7	ASSLLPRTGPYEQY
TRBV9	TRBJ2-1	ASSVDRAGEYNEQF
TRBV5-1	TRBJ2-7	ASSSGQGASGEQY
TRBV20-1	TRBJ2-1	SARDGTRGYNEQF
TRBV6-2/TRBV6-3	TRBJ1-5	ASSRFKLWRGQPQH
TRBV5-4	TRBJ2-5	ANSLSRSETQY
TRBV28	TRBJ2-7	ASSLLGGDEQY
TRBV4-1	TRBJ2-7	ASSQGLTGQGTYEQY
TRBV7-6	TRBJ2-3	ASSLGTGFIRTDTQY
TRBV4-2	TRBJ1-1	ASSQDPTVNTEAF